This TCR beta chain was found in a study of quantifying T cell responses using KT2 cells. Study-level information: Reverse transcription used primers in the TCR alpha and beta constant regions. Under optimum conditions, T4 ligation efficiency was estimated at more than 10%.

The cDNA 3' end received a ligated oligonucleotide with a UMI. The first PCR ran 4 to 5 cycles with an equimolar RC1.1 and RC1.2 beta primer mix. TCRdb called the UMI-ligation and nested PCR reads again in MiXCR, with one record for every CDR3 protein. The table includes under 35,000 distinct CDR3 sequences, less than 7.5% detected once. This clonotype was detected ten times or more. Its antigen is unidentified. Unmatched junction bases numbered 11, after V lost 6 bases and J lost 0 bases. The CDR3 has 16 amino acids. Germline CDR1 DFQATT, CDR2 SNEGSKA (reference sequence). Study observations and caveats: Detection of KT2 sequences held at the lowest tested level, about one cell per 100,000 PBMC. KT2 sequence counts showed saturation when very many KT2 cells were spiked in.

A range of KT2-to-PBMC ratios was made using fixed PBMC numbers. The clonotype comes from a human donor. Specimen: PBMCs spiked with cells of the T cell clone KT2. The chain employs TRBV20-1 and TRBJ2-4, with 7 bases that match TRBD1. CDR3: CSAPRSGGLAKNIQYF. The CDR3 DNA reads TGCAGTGCCCCTCGGTCAGGGGGTCTAGCCAAAAACATTCAGTACTTC.